This TCR beta chain was identified during a study of blood T cell repertoires in COVID-19. As for the study in general: T cells, B-cell-depleted T cells, or PBMCs provided the cDNA or gDNA that served as material.

Some clones are missing from TCRdb's copy, which holds only in-frame ones; the method was immunoSEQ multiplex PCR. The sample has around 480,000 clones, approximately 89% seen once. CDR1 is KGHDR and CDR2 is SFDVKD in the germline V gene. Trimming took 2 bases from V and 8 from J; bases not matched to a gene: 11. The CDR3 is made up of 18 amino acids. Material for sequencing was peripheral blood. The J gene is TRBJ2-1, the V gene TRBV24-1, with TRBD2 identical over 13 bases. This receptor was identified in a woman aged 45-59 years with COVID-19, enrolled during active disease. CDR3 coding DNA: TGTGCCACCAGTGATTCTCAACCGACTAGCGGGGGGAACTATGAGCAGTTCTTC. It codes for CATSDSQPTSGGNYEQFF.